Listed below are T cell receptor beta chains from one sample, sequenced in a study of T cells in localized non-small cell lung cancer. Sequencing was performed with immunoSEQ multiplex PCR; in TCRdb, only in-frame clones are kept and a portion is missing. The data hold about 11,000 clones, with around 84% observed a single time. The sequencing here drew on peripheral blood, taken before any cancer treatment. These receptors all come from a male donor aged 60 or older with stage III lung adenocarcinoma. CDR3s include the opening cysteine and the closing phenylalanine or tryptophan. Each record gives: D gene, J gene, V gene, clone size, CDR3 length, CDR3 protein, CDR3 DNA. D genes are given only for firm matches. Part of the rows lack a size; the others show once, few, many or a class for expanded clones.

d_gene: .
j_gene: TRBJ2-2
v_gene: TRBV28
abundance: .
len: 15
CDR3aa: CASSLQGGFTGELFF
CDR3nt: TGTGCCAGCAGTTTACAGGGGGGATTCACCGGGGAGCTGTTTTTT

d_gene: TRBD1
j_gene: TRBJ1-5
v_gene: TRBV28
abundance: .
len: 14
CDR3aa: CASILQGAGQPQHF
CDR3nt: TGTGCCAGCATCCTACAGGGGGCGGGTCAGCCCCAGCATTTT

d_gene: .
j_gene: TRBJ1-2
v_gene: TRBV10-2
abundance: .
len: 14
CDR3aa: CASSVRQGVRGYTF
CDR3nt: TGCGCCAGCAGTGTCCGCCAGGGCGTCCGTGGCTACACCTTC

d_gene: .
j_gene: TRBJ1-2
v_gene: TRBV2
abundance: few
len: 13
CDR3aa: CASSPARQYGYTF
CDR3nt: TGTGCCAGCAGTCCAGCACGACAGTATGGCTACACCTTC

d_gene: TRBD1
j_gene: TRBJ1-6
v_gene: TRBV25-1
abundance: .
len: 14
CDR3aa: CASSWDRGGSPLHF
CDR3nt: TGTGCCAGCAGCTGGGACAGGGGTGGATCACCCCTCCACTTT

d_gene: .
j_gene: TRBJ1-2
v_gene: TRBV4-3
abundance: .
len: 14
CDR3aa: CASSQGAQGYGYTF
CDR3nt: TGCGCCAGCAGCCAGGGGGCGCAGGGGTATGGCTACACCTTC

d_gene: .
j_gene: TRBJ1-2
v_gene: TRBV9
abundance: .
len: 14
CDR3aa: CASSVGWGAEGYTF
CDR3nt: TGTGCCAGCAGCGTAGGGTGGGGGGCAGAAGGCTACACCTTC

d_gene: .
j_gene: TRBJ2-1
v_gene: TRBV7-2
abundance: .
len: 16
CDR3aa: CASSLTSGPSYNEQFF
CDR3nt: TGTGCCAGCAGCTTAACATCGGGTCCCTCCTACAATGAGCAGTTCTTC

d_gene: .
j_gene: TRBJ1-2
v_gene: TRBV11-2
abundance: .
len: 16
CDR3aa: CASSLERERPPGGYTF
CDR3nt: TGTGCCAGCAGCTTAGAACGAGAGCGGCCGCCAGGAGGCTACACCTTC

d_gene: TRBD1
j_gene: TRBJ2-2
v_gene: TRBV5-1
abundance: .
len: 16
CDR3aa: CASSTRTGILQGELFF
CDR3nt: TGCGCCAGCAGTACCAGGACAGGGATCCTTCAGGGGGAGCTGTTTTTT

d_gene: TRBD1
j_gene: TRBJ1-2
v_gene: TRBV7-2
abundance: .
len: 15
CDR3aa: CASSSTGGTSYGYTF
CDR3nt: TGTGCCAGCAGCTCGACAGGGGGCACCTCCTATGGCTACACCTTC

d_gene: .
j_gene: TRBJ1-3
v_gene: TRBV9
abundance: once
len: 15
CDR3aa: CASSVAQNSGNTIYF
CDR3nt: TGTGCCAGCAGCGTAGCACAGAACTCTGGAAACACCATATATTTT

d_gene: .
j_gene: TRBJ2-7
v_gene: TRBV5-5
abundance: .
len: 16
CDR3aa: CASSLTIGTLSYEQYF
CDR3nt: TGTGCCAGCAGCTTGACCATCGGGACACTCTCCTACGAGCAGTACTTC

d_gene: .
j_gene: TRBJ2-2
v_gene: TRBV9
abundance: .
len: 13
CDR3aa: CASSVVPVGELFF
CDR3nt: TGTGCCAGCAGCGTAGTACCGGTCGGGGAGCTGTTTTTT

d_gene: .
j_gene: TRBJ1-2
v_gene: TRBV2
abundance: .
len: 14
CDR3aa: CASRGLGGLYGYTF
CDR3nt: TGTGCCAGCAGGGGCCTTGGGGGGCTCTATGGCTACACCTTC

d_gene: TRBD1
j_gene: TRBJ1-2
v_gene: TRBV19
abundance: .
len: 17
CDR3aa: CASSPPGTEVYDYGYTF
CDR3nt: TGTGCCAGTAGTCCCCCCGGGACAGAGGTTTATGACTATGGCTACACCTTC

d_gene: .
j_gene: TRBJ1-2
v_gene: TRBV6-8
abundance: .
len: 12
CDR3aa: CASSYPRGGYTF
CDR3nt: TGTGCCAGCAGTTACCCTCGGGGGGGCTACACCTTC

d_gene: .
j_gene: TRBJ1-6
v_gene: TRBV7-9
abundance: .
len: 15
CDR3aa: CASSLKGHPLWPLHF
CDR3nt: TGTGCCAGCAGCTTAAAGGGCCACCCCCTGTGGCCCCTCCACTTT

d_gene: TRBD1
j_gene: TRBJ1-1
v_gene: TRBV5-6
abundance: .
len: 15
CDR3aa: CASSFTGGPSTEAFF
CDR3nt: TGTGCCAGCAGCTTCACAGGGGGCCCCAGCACTGAAGCTTTCTTT

d_gene: .
j_gene: TRBJ1-2
v_gene: TRBV10-2
abundance: .
len: 12
CDR3aa: CASSGGIYGYTF
CDR3nt: TGCGCCAGCAGTGGGGGAATCTATGGCTACACCTTC

d_gene: TRBD2
j_gene: TRBJ2-1
v_gene: TRBV11-2
abundance: .
len: 19
CDR3aa: CASSLRRGVGGGNYNEQFF
CDR3nt: TGTGCCAGCAGCTTAAGGAGGGGCGTCGGCGGGGGGAACTACAATGAGCAGTTCTTC

d_gene: .
j_gene: TRBJ2-6
v_gene: TRBV2
abundance: .
len: 16
CDR3aa: CASSWDGTAGANVLTF
CDR3nt: TGTGCCAGCAGTTGGGACGGGACGGCTGGGGCCAACGTCCTGACTTTC

d_gene: TRBD2
j_gene: TRBJ2-3
v_gene: TRBV7-2
abundance: few
len: 16
CDR3aa: CASSTTSGGATDTQYF
CDR3nt: TGTGCCAGCAGCACGACTAGCGGGGGGGCAACAGATACGCAGTATTTT

d_gene: TRBD2
j_gene: TRBJ2-1
v_gene: TRBV29-1
abundance: .
len: 15
CDR3aa: CSATSGTSGYNEQFF
CDR3nt: TGCAGCGCCACCTCGGGGACTAGCGGCTACAATGAGCAGTTCTTC